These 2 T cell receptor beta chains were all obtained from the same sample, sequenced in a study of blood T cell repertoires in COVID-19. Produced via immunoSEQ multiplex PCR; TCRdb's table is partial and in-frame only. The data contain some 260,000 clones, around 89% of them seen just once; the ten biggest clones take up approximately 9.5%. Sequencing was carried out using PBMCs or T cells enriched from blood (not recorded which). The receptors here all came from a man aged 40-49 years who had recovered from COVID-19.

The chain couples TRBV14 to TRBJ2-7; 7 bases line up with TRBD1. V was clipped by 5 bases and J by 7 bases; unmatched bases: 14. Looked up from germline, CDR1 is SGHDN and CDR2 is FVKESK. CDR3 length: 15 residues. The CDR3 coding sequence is TGTGCCAGCAGCAGGGAACAGGGGACGGGATTAGAGCAGTACTTC. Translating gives CASSREQGTGLEQYF. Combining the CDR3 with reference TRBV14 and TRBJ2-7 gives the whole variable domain EAGVTQFPSHSVIEKGQTVTLRCDPISGHDNLYWYRRVMGKEIKFLLHFVKESKQDESGMPNNRFLAERTGGTYSTLKVQPAELEDSGVYFCASSREQGTGLEQYFGPGTRLTVT.

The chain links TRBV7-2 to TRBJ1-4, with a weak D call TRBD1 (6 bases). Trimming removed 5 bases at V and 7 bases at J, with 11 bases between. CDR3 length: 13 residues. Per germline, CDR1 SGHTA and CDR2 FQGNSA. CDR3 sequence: CASSRRDTEKLFF. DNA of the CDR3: TGTGCCAGCAGCAGAAGGGACACTGAAAAACTGTTTTTT.